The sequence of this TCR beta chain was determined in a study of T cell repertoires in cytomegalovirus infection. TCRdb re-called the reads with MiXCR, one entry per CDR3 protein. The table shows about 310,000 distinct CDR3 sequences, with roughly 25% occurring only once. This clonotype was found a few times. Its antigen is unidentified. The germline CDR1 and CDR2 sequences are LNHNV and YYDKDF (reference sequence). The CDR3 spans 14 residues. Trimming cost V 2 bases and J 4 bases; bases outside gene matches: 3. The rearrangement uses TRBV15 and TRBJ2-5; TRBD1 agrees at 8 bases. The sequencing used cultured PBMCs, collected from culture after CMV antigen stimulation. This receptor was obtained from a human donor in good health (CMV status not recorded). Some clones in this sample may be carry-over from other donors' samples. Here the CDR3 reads CATSRQGAGETQYF. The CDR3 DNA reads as TGTGCCACCAGCAGACAGGGGGCGGGAGAGACCCAGTACTTC.